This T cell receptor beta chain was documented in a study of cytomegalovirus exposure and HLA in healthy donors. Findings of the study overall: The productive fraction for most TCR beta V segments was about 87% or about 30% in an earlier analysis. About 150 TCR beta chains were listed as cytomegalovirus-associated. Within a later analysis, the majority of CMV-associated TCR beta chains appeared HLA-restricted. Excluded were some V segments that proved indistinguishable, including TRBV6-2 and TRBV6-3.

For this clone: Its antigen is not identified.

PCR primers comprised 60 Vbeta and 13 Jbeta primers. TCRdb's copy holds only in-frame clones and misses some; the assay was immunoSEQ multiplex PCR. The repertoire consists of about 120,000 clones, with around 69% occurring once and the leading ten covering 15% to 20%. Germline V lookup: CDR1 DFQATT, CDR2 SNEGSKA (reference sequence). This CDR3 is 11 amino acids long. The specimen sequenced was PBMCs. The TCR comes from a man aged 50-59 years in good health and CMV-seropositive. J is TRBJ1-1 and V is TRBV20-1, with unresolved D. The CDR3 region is CGGHVNTEAFF. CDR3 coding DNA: TGCGGAGGCCATGTGAACACTGAAGCTTTCTTT.